What follows is one T cell receptor (beta chain) and its context. Its antigen target is currently unknown. Base-call qualities are not available, and no considerably larger clone is one nucleotide away. The sample's time point label, decoded: baseline before first vaccination. Samples from vaccinated people were obtained from the UK trials COV001 and COV002, which included a single-blind randomized controlled phase 2/3 trial of AZD1222 (ChAdOx1 nCoV-19) in healthy adults. Trial participant PBMC samples were collected at day 0 and day 28 after the second dose for TCRbeta chain sequencing. The CDR3 regions of human TCRbeta chains were subjected to immunosequencing. Turning to the authors' computational methods: TCRs in the repertoires were compared against a reference library of SARS-CoV-2-specific TCRs that had been generated with the MIRA antigen-specificity platform. Breadth was defined as the fraction of unique TCRs that were SARS-CoV-2-associated, and depth was defined as the fraction of total T cells that were SARS-CoV-2-associated. Using the MIRA data, each spike-specific TCR was assigned both to the spike region to which the TCR was reactive and to a CD4 or CD8 class. Log10-transformed breadth and depth values were compared by one-way ANOVA with Sidak's multiple comparisons tests. TCRdb's version of the immuneACCESS table is confined to in-frame rearrangements and falls short of the full clone set. An unresolved V gene accounts for under half of the shortfall where checked; the remainder is of unknown origin. The D gene and trimming were derived from the DNA, and the V and J assignments and clone size from that table. For this sample there are tens of thousands of clones; around 81% appear just once. The ten largest clones add up to under 5% of the sample.

These data are taken from a study of T cell responses to AZD1222 COVID-19 vaccine (dated by TCRdb to the early 2020s). For the study in its entirety: Because spike-specific TCR depth and breadth did not differ between the two schedules, AZD1222 recipients who got a second dose at roughly 4 weeks were pooled with those who got a second dose at roughly 12 weeks. TCR sequencing was performed for 233 trial participants, of whom around 200 were given two doses of AZD1222 and around 25 were given two doses of MenACWY control vaccine. Trial participants were enrolled into age subgroups of 18-55, 56-69 and 70-plus years, which contained around 150, 29 and 61 TCR-sequenced participants, respectively. Broader findings and caveats from the paper: A significant rise in spike-specific TCR breadth and depth was observed after two AZD1222 doses relative to day 0 and relative to MenACWY recipients. Conclusions about previously exposed vaccinees are limited, since just five or six AZD1222 recipients were seropositive for SARS-CoV-2 at baseline. Because no day 14 peak-response samples were available, the repertoires could be characterized only after the peak T cell response. Reportedly, almost half of the unique spike-specific TCRs recognized epitopes lying outside the regions that are mutated in the B.1.351 and B.1.1.7 variants. In the small 56-69-year group, the increase in depth fell short of significance, most likely because of low power. The vaccine-associated CD4 TCRs covered the entire spike protein, and the dominant responses fell in regions 160-218 and 743-854. Most participants were white British and females outnumbered males, and the authors suggested that clonal diversity may have been underestimated.

The TCR originated in an adult in good health. The specimen comprised peripheral blood, sampled on day 0 of AZD1222 vaccination.

The nucleotide sequence is TGCAGTGCTAGGGTTACCGGTGGCTACACCTTC. The encoded protein is CSARVTGGYTF. The sequence is built from TRBV20-1 and TRBJ1-2, with the D gene uncertain. V sheds 3 bases and J sheds 7 bases, leaving 9 bases between their ends. The CDR3 starts with the cysteine, ends with the phenylalanine, and has 11 residues. Only the CDR3 part of the read is kept: 33 bases, read in frame from the first base. The germline V gene (reference sequence) provides CDR1 DFQATT and CDR2 SNEGSKA.